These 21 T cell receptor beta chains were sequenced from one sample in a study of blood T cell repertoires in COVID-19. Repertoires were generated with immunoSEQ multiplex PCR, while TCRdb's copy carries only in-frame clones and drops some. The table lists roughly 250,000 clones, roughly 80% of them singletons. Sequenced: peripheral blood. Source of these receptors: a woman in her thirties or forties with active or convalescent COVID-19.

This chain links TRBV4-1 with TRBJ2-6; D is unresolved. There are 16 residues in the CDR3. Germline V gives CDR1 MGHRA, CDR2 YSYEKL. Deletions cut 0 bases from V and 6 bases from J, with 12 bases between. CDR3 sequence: CASSQDYQLMANVLTF. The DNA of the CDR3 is TGCGCCAGCAGCCAAGATTATCAGTTAATGGCCAACGTCCTGACTTTC.

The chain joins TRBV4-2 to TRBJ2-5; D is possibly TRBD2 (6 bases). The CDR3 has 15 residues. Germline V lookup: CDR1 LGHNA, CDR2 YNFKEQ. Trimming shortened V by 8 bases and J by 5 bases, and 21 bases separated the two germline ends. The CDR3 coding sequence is TGTGCCAGCGGAGCCCATCTAGCGCCGGGGGAGACCCAGTACTTC. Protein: CASGAHLAPGETQYF.

CDR3 sequence (DNA): TGCGCCAGCAGTGAGTCGAACTGGTCGAGTGAAAAACTGTTTTTT. Encoded protein: CASSESNWSSEKLFF. The V call is TRBV10-2, the J call TRBJ1-4, with D uncertain. Germline CDR1 and CDR2: WSHSY and SAAADI. Trimming removed 0 bases at V and 7 bases at J, with 12 bases between. This CDR3 has 15 amino acids.

Here the CDR3 reads CASSWTSGGASDTQYF. CDR3 DNA: TGCGCCAGCAGCTGGACTAGCGGGGGGGCATCAGATACGCAGTATTTT. The chain joins TRBV5-1 to TRBJ2-3, with TRBD2 matching 15 bases. This CDR3 comprises 16 residues. The V gene end was trimmed by 3 bases and the J gene end by 4 bases; junction bases not matched to a gene: 3. From germline, CDR1 is SGHRS and CDR2 YFSETQ. The full variable domain, its missing parts supplied by reference TRBV5-1 and TRBJ2-3, is KAGVTQTPRYLIKTRGQQVTLSCSPISGHRSVSWYQQTPGQGLQFLFEYFSETQRNKGNFPGRFSGRQFSNSRSEMNVSTLELGDSALYLCASSWTSGGASDTQYFGPGTRLTVL.

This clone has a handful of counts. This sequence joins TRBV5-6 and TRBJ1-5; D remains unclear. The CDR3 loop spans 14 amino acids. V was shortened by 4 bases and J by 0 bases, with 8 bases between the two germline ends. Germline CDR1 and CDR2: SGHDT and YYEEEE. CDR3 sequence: CASSRSYSNQPQHF. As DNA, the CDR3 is TGTGCCAGCAGCCGGTCTTATAGCAATCAGCCCCAGCATTTT.

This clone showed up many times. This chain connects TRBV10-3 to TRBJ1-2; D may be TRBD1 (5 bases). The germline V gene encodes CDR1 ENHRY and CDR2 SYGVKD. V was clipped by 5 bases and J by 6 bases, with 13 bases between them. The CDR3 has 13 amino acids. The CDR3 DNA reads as TGTGCCATCAGTACCGGGCCGGGGGATGGCTACACCTTC. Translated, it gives CAISTGPGDGYTF.

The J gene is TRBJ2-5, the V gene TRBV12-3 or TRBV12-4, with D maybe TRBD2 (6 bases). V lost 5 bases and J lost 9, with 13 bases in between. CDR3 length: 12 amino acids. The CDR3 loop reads CASSVTPGAQYF. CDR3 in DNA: TGTGCCAGCAGTGTTACCCCGGGGGCCCAGTACTTC.

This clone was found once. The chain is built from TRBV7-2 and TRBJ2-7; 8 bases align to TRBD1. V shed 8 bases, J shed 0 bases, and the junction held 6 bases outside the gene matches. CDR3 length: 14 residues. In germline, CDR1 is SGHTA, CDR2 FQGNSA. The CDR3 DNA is TGTGCCAGCGGAAGGCAGGGGGCCTCCTACGAGCAGTACTTC. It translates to CASGRQGASYEQYF.

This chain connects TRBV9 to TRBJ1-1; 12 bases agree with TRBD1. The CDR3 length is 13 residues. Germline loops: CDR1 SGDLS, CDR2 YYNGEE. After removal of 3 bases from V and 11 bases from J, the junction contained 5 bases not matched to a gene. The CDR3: CASSARGQGAAFF. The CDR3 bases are TGTGCCAGCAGCGCAAGGGGACAGGGGGCGGCTTTCTTT.

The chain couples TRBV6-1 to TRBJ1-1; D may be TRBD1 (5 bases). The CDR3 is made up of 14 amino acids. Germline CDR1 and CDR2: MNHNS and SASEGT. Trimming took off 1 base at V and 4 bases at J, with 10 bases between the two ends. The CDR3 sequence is CASSEDRGGTEAFF. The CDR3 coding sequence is TGTGCCAGCAGTGAAGATCGGGGGGGCACTGAAGCTTTCTTT.

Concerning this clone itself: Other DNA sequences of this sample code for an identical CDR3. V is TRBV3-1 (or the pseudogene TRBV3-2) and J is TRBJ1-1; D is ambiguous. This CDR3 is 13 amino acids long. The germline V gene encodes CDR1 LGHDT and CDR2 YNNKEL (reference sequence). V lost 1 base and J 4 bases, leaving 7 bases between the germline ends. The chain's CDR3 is CASSQGRGTEAFF. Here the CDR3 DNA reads TGTGCCAGCAGCCAAGGGCGAGGCACTGAAGCTTTCTTT.

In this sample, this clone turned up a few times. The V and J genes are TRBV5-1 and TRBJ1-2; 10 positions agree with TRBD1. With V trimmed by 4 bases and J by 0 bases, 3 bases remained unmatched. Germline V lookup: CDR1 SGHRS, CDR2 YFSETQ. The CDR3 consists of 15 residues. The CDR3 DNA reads TGCGCCAGCAGCCCGGGACAGGGGCCTAACTATGGCTACACCTTC. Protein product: CASSPGQGPNYGYTF.

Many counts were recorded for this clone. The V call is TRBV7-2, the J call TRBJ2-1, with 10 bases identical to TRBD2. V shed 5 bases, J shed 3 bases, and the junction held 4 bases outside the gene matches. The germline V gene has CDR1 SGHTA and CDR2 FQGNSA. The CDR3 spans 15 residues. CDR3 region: CASSRLAGVYNEQFF. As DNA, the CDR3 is TGTGCCAGCAGCCGCCTAGCGGGGGTCTACAATGAGCAGTTCTTC.

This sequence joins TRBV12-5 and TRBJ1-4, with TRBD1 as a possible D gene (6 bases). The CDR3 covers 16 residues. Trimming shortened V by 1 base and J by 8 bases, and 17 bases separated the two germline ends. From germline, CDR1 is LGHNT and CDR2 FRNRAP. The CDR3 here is CASGLAFQGTSEKLFF. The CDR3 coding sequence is TGTGCTAGTGGTTTGGCTTTTCAGGGGACAAGCGAAAAACTGTTTTTT.

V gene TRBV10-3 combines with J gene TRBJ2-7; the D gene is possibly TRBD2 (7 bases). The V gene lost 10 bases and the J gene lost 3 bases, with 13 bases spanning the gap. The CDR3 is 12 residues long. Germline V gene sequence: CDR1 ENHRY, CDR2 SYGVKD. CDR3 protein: CATRRGGYEQYV. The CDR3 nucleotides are TGTGCCACCAGGAGGGGGGGCTACGAGCAGTACGTC.

The CDR3 DNA is TGCGCCAGCAGCCCCGGACAGGCCTCCTACAATGAGCAGTTCTTC. It is translated as CASSPGQASYNEQFF. The chain employs TRBV5-1 and TRBJ2-1, with 7 bases matching TRBD1. Germline CDR1 SGHRS, CDR2 YFSETQ. The junction had 4 bases not matched to a gene; V was cut back by 4 bases and J by 0 bases. The CDR3 sequence is 15 residues long.

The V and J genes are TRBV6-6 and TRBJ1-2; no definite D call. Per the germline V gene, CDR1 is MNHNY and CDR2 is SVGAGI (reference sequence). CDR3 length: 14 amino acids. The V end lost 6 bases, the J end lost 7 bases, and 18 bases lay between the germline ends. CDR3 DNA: TGTGCCAGCAGAACGGGAGCAGAGGAGGGTGGCTACACCTTC. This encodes CASRTGAEEGGYTF.

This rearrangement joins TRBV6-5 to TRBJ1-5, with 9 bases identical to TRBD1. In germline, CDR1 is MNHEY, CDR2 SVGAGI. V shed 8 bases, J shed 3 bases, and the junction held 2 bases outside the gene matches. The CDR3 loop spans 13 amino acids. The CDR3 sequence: CASQQGANQPQHF. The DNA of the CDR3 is TGTGCCAGCCAACAGGGGGCCAATCAGCCCCAGCATTTT.

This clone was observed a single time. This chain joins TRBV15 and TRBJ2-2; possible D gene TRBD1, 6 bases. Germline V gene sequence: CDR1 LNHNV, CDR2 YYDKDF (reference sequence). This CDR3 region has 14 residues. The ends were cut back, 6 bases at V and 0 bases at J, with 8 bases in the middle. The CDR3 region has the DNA TGTGCCACCAGGCAGGGGACGAACACCGGGGAGCTGTTTTTT. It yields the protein CATRQGTNTGELFF.

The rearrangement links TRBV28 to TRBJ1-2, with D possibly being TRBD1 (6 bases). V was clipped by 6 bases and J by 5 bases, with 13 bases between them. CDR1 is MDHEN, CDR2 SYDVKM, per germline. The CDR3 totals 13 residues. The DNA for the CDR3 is TGTGCCAGCAGCCAGGACAGCGAGTATGGCTACACCTTC. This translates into CASSQDSEYGYTF.

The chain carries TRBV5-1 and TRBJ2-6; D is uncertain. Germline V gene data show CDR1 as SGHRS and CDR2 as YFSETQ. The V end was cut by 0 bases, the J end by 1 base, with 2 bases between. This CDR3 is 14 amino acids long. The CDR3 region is CASSLVSGANVLTF. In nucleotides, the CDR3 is TGCGCCAGCAGCTTGGTATCTGGGGCCAACGTCCTGACTTTC.